The 10 T cell receptor beta chains presented below share a single source sample, sequenced in a study of T cells after posttransplantation cyclophosphamide. Generated by immunoSEQ multiplex PCR, the TCRdb table keeps only in-frame clones and is missing some. The sample yields around 12,000 clones, roughly 2% seen once. Busulfan-fludarabine conditioning, marrow transplant, and cyclophosphamide on days +3 and +4 were administered. This material consisted of PBMCs, taken after allogeneic stem cell transplant with posttransplant cyclophosphamide. The origin of the receptors is a male patient aged 30 to 40 who received an allogeneic stem cell transplant from a related donor, was CMV-positive, and had no GVHD. Some T cells could come from the graft donor.

This clone was picked up a small number of times. The chain has TRBV27 and TRBJ2-7; 9 nucleotides align to TRBD1. Looked up from germline, CDR1 is MNHEY and CDR2 is SMNVEV (reference sequence). J was trimmed by 2 bases and V by 5 bases; bases with no gene match: 4. The CDR3 totals 14 residues. CDR3 sequence (DNA): TGTGCCAGCAGTCGGACAGGGGCCGCCTACGAGCAGTACTTC. As protein: CASSRTGAAYEQYF.

The V and J genes are TRBV6-5 and TRBJ1-2, with D perhaps matching TRBD1 (6 bases). CDR1 and CDR2 (germline): MNHEY, SVGAGI. The CDR3 totals 12 residues. V was pared by 7 bases and J by 2 bases, with 8 bases between. The CDR3 reads CASKTGNYGYTF. The CDR3 nucleotides are TGTGCCAGCAAAACAGGGAACTATGGCTACACCTTC.

This clone occurred a few times. A read error may produce the germline difference seen at one junction end. This chain joins TRBV7-9 and TRBJ2-1, with D possibly TRBD2 on 5 matching bases. The CDR3 runs to 14 residues. Germline V gene sequence: CDR1 SEHNR, CDR2 FQNEAQ (reference sequence). CDR3 loop: CASSPRSAGNQQFF. CDR3 DNA: TGTGCCAGCAGCCCCCGTTCTGCGGGCAATCAGCAGTTCTTC.

In DNA form, the CDR3 reads TGTGCCAGCAGCTTAAGGCTAGCGGGGTCAGAGACCCAGTACTTC. Translated: CASSLRLAGSETQYF. The chain is built from TRBV7-9 and TRBJ2-5, with 9 nucleotides matching TRBD2. The CDR3 sequence is 15 residues long. Germline V gene lookup returns CDR1 SEHNR and CDR2 FQNEAQ (reference sequence). With V trimmed by 2 bases and J by 4 bases, 5 bases remained unmatched.

The gene calls are TRBV7-9 and TRBJ2-5; a weak D match, TRBD2 (5 bases). Germline assignment: CDR1 SEHNR and CDR2 FQNEAQ (reference sequence). The CDR3 contains 16 residues. V gave up 4 bases and J gave up 4 bases, with 19 bases separating them. CDR3 sequence (DNA): TGTGCCAGCAGCTGGTTATGGGAGAACTCGAGAGAGACCCAGTACTTC. Protein product: CASSWLWENSRETQYF.

This clone has more than one count but fewer than ten. The V and J genes are TRBV4-3 and TRBJ2-5; 7 bases match TRBD2. Germline V gene data show CDR1 as LGHNA and CDR2 as YSLEER. J lost 7 bases, V lost 0 bases, and 17 bases had no gene match. The CDR3 runs to 18 residues. The CDR3 nucleotides are TGCGCCAGCAGCCAAGATGTTTGGGGCATCCTAGCGGAGGGGACCCAGTACTTC. Translated: CASSQDVWGILAEGTQYF.

The V and J genes are TRBV5-1 and TRBJ2-3; no clear D. V was pared by 5 bases and J by 1 base, with 14 bases between. The CDR3 totals 15 residues. Germline CDR1 is SGHRS and CDR2 is YFSETQ. CDR3 DNA sequence: TGCGCCAGCAGTCCGGCAGGCAGACGCACAGATACGCAGTATTTT. It yields the protein CASSPAGRRTDTQYF.

This clone came up a few times. This chain links TRBV5-4 with TRBJ2-1, with 7 bases matching TRBD2. Losses at the gene ends were 0 bases for V and 2 bases for J; bases not matched to a gene: 2. This CDR3 comprises 15 residues. Looked up from germline, CDR1 is SGHNT and CDR2 is YYREEE (reference sequence). CDR3 residues: CASSLGLATYNEQFF. The CDR3, as DNA: TGTGCCAGCAGCTTGGGACTAGCAACCTACAATGAGCAGTTCTTC.

By share of the sample, this clone is medium-sized. The genes are TRBV2 and TRBJ1-1; maybe TRBD1 (5 bases). Trimming stripped 1 base from V and 6 bases from J, with 12 bases between. Germline V gene lookup returns CDR1 SNHLY and CDR2 FYNNEI. CDR3 length: 14 residues. The CDR3 DNA follows: TGTGCCAGCAGTGAAGGCAGGGCTGGGGCTGAAGCTTTCTTT. Translating it yields CASSEGRAGAEAFF. Full variable domain (outside the CDR3, taken from reference TRBV2 and TRBJ1-1): EPEVTQTPSHQVTQMGQEVILRCVPISNHLYFYWYRQILGQKVEFLVSFYNNEISEKSEIFDDQFSVERPDGSNFTLKIRSTKLEDSAMYFCASSEGRAGAEAFFGQGTRLTVV.

This clone came up a few times. The rearrangement uses TRBV5-6 and TRBJ2-7; 14 bases match TRBD2. V lost 4 bases and J lost 2; bases outside the gene matches: 8. Germline V gene data show CDR1 as SGHDT and CDR2 as YYEEEE. The length of the CDR3 is 17 residues. This chain's CDR3 is CASSLGTSGGHPYEQYF. The CDR3 DNA reads as TGTGCCAGCAGCCTTGGGACTAGCGGGGGCCACCCCTACGAGCAGTACTTC.